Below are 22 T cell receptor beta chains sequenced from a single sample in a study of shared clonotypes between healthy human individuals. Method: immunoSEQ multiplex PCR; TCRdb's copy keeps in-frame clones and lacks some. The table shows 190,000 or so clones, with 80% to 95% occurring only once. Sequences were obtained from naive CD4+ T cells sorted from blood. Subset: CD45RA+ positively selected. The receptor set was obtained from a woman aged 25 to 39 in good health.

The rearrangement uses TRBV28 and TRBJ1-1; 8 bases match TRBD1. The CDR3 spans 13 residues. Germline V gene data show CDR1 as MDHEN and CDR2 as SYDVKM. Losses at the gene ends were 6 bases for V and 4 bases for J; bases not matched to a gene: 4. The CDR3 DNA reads TGTGCCAGCAGATCTACAGGGGGCACTGAAGCTTTCTTT. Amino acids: CASRSTGGTEAFF.

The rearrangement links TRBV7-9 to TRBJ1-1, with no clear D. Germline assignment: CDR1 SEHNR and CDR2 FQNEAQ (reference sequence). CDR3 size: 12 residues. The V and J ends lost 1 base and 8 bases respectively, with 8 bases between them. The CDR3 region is CASSLVGGEAFF. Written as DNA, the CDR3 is TGTGCCAGCAGCTTAGTAGGCGGAGAAGCTTTCTTT.

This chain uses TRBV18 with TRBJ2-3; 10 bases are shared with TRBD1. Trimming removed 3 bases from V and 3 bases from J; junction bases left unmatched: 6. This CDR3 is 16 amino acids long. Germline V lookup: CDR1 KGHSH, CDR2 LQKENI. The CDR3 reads CASSPLGQGLTDTQYF. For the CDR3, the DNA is TGTGCCAGCTCACCGTTGGGACAGGGGCTAACAGATACGCAGTATTTT.

The chain's CDR3 is CASAQGLAVNIQYF. In nucleotides, the CDR3 is TGCGCCAGCGCCCAGGGGCTAGCGGTAAACATTCAGTACTTC. The chain is built from TRBV5-1 and TRBJ2-4, with a weak D call TRBD2 (7 bases). Trimming pared 7 bases from V and 6 bases from J, leaving 17 bases between. Germline V CDR1 and CDR2: SGHRS, YFSETQ. The length of the CDR3 is 14 residues.

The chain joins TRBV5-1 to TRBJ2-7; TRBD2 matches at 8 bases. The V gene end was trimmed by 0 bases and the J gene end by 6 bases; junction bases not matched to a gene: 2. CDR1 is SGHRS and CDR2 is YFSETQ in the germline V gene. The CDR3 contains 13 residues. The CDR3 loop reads CASSLGLASEQYF. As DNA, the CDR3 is TGCGCCAGCAGCTTGGGACTAGCGAGCGAGCAGTACTTC.

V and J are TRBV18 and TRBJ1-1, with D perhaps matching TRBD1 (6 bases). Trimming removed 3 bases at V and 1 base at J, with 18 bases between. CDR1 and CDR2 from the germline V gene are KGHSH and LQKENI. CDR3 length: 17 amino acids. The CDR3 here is CASSPIFNGGGNTEAFF. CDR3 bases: TGTGCCAGCTCACCGATATTTAATGGGGGCGGGAACACTGAAGCTTTCTTT. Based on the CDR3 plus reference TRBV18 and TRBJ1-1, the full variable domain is NAGVMQNPRHLVRRRGQEARLRCSPMKGHSHVYWYRQLPEEGLKFMVYLQKENIIDESGMPKERFSAEFPKEGPSILRIQQVVRGDSAAYFCASSPIFNGGGNTEAFFGQGTRLTVV.

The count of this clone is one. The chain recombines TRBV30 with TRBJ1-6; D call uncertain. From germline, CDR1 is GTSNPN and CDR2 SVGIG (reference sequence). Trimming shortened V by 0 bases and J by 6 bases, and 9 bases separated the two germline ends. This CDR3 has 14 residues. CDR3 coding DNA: TGTGCCTGGAGTGTACTGGATTTTAATTCACCCCTCCACTTT. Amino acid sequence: CAWSVLDFNSPLHF.

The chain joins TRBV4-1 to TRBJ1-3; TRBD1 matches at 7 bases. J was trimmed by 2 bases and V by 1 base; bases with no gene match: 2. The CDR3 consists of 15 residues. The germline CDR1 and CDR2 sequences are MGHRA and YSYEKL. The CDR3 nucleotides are TGCGCCAGCAGCCAAGGTACAGGGGCTGGAAACACCATATATTTT. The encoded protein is CASSQGTGAGNTIYF.

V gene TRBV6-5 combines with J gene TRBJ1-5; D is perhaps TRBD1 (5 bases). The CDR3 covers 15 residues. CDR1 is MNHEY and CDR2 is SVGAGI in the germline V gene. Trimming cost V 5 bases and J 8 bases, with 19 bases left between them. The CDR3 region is CASSRTGTPREPQHF. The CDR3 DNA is TGTGCCAGCAGTCGTACCGGGACTCCCCGGGAGCCCCAGCATTTT.

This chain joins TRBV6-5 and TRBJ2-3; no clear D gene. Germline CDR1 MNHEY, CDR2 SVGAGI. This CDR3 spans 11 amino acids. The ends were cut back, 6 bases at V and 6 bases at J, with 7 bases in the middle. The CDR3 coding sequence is TGTGCCAGCAGCACGTGGGATACGCAGTATTTT. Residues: CASSTWDTQYF.

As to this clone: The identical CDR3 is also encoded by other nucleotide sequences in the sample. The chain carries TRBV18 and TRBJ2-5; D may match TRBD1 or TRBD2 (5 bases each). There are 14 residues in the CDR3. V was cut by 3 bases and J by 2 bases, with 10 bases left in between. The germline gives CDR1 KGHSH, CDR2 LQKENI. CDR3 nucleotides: TGTGCCAGCTCACCTCGGGGACCTCAAGAGACCCAGTACTTC. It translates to CASSPRGPQETQYF.

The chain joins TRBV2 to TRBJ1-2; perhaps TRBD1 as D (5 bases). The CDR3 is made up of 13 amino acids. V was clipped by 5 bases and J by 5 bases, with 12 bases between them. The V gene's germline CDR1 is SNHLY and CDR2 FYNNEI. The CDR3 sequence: CASSIEGTYGYTF. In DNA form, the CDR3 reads TGTGCCAGCAGTATAGAAGGGACTTATGGCTACACCTTC.

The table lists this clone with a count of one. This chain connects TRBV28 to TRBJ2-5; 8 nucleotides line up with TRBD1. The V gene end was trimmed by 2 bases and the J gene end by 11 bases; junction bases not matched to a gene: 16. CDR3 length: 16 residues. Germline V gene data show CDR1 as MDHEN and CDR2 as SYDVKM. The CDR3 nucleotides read TGTGCCAGCAGTTTAAGGCCCAAGCAGGGGGCGAGGGAGCAGTACTTC. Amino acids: CASSLRPKQGAREQYF.

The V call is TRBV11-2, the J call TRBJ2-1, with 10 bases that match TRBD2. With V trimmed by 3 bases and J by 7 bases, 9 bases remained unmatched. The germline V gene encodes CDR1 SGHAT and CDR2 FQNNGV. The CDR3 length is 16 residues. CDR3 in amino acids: CASSLPSGRAGNEQFF. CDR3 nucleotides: TGTGCCAGCAGCTTGCCAAGCGGGAGGGCCGGGAATGAGCAGTTCTTC. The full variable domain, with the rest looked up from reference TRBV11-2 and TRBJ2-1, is EAGVAQSPRYKIIEKRQSVAFWCNPISGHATLYWYQQILGQGPKLLIQFQNNGVVDDSQLPKDRFSAERLKGVDSTLKIQPAKLEDSAVYLCASSLPSGRAGNEQFFGPGTRLTVL.

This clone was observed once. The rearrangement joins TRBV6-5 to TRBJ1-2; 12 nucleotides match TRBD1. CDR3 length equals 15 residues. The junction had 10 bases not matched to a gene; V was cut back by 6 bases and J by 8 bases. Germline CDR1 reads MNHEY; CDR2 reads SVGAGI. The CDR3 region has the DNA TGTGCCAGCAGGCTTCGCCGGGACAGGGGGCGCGGCTACACCTTC. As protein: CASRLRRDRGRGYTF.

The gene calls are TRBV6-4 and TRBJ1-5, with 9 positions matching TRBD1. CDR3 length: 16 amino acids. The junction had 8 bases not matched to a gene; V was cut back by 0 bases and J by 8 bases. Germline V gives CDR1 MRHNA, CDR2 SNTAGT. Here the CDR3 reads CASSDSYRGRVEPQHF. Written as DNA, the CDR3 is TGTGCCAGCAGTGACTCGTACAGGGGGCGAGTGGAGCCCCAGCATTTT.

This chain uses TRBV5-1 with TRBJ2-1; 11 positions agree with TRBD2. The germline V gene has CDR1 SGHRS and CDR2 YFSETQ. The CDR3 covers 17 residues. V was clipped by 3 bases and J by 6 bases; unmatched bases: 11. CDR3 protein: CASSWVVTSGRPNEQFF. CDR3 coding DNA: TGCGCCAGCAGCTGGGTTGTTACTAGCGGGAGACCCAATGAGCAGTTCTTC. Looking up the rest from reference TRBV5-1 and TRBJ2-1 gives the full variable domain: KAGVTQTPRYLIKTRGQQVTLSCSPISGHRSVSWYQQTPGQGLQFLFEYFSETQRNKGNFPGRFSGRQFSNSRSEMNVSTLELGDSALYLCASSWVVTSGRPNEQFFGPGTRLTVL.

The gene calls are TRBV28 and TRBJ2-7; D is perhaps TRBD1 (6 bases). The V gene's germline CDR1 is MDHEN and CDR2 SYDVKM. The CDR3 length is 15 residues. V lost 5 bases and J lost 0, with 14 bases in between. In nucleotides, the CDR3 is TGTGCCAGCAGTCCACCGGGACACCCCTCCTACGAGCAGTACTTC. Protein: CASSPPGHPSYEQYF.

CDR3 in amino acids: CASSEQGLGGTQYF. CDR3 nucleotides: TGTGCCAGCAGTGAACAGGGGCTGGGGGGGACCCAGTACTTC. This rearrangement joins TRBV2 to TRBJ2-5; D possibly uses TRBD1 or TRBD2 (6 bases each). V lost 2 bases and J lost 7, with 14 bases in between. CDR3 length: 14 residues. Looked up from germline, CDR1 is SNHLY and CDR2 is FYNNEI.

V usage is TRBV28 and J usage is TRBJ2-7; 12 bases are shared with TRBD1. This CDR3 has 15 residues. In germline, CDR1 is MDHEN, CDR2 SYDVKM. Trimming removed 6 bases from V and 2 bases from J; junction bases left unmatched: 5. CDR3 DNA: TGTGCCAGCAGCAGTGGGACAGGGGGCCCCTACGAGCAGTACTTC. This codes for CASSSGTGGPYEQYF.

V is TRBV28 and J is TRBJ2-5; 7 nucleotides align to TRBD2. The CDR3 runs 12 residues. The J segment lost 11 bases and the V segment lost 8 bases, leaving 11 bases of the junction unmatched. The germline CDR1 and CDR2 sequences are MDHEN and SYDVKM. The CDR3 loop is CASWGLPLEQYF. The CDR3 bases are TGTGCCAGCTGGGGACTACCTCTGGAGCAGTACTTC. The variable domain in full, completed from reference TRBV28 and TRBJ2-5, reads DVKVTQSSRYLVKRTGEKVFLECVQDMDHENMFWYRQDPGLGLRLIYFSYDVKMKEKGDIPEGYSVSREKKERFSLILESASTNQTSMYLCASWGLPLEQYFGPGTRLLVL.

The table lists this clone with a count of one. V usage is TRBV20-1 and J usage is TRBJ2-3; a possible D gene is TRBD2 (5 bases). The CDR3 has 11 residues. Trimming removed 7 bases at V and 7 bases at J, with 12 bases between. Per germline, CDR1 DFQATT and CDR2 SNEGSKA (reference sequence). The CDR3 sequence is CSEARENTQYF. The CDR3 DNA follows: TGCAGTGAAGCGAGGGAGAATACGCAGTATTTT.